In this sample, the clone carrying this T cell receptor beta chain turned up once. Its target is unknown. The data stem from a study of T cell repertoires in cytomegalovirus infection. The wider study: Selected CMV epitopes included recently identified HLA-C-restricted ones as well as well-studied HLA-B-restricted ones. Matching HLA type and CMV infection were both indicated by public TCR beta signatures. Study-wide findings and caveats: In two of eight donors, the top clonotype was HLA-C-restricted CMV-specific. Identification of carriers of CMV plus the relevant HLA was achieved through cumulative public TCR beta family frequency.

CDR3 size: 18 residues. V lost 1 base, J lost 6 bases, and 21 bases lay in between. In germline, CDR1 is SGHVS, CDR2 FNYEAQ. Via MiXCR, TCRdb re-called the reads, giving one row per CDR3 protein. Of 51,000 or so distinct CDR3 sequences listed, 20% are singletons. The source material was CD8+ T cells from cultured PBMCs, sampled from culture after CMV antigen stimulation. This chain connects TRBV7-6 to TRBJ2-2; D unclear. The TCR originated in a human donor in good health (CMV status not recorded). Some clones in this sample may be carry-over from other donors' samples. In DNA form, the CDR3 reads TGTGCCAGCAGCTTAGAGGGCCAGGCAACCTTCGAGGCCGGGGAGCTGTTTTTT. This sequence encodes CASSLEGQATFEAGELFF.